Below, 5 T cell receptor beta chains from the same sample are listed, as sequenced in a study of regulatory T cells in long-lasting Graves disease. CDR3 regions were amplified by Arm-PCR using iRepertoire HTBI primers to build TCR beta libraries. MiXCR, run by TCRdb on the multiplex PCR reads, gives a single entry per CDR3 protein. The sample comprises approximately 440,000 distinct CDR3 sequences, around 15% of which are singletons, and 12% rests with the top ten. As to time point: newly diagnosed GD, antithyroid drugs for less than 3 months. Isolated PBMC RNA provided the starting material for the TCR library. A further study also used this sample, focusing on T cells in Graves' hyperthyroidism and ophthalmopathy.

The starting material was peripheral blood mononuclear cells (PBMCs), obtained at new diagnosis, from a patient treated with antithyroid drugs. The receptors originated from a middle-aged man with Graves disease.

This clonotype was found many times. V is TRBV18 and J is TRBJ2-5; TRBD1 matches 8 bases. V was clipped by 6 bases and J by 2 bases; unmatched bases: 8. CDR1 and CDR2 (germline): KGHSH, LQKENI. The CDR3 consists of 15 residues. The chain's CDR3 is CASSRGQGRQETQYF. Here the CDR3 DNA reads TGTGCCAGCTCTCGAGGACAGGGAAGGCAAGAGACCCAGTACTTC.

The chain joins TRBV5-1 to TRBJ2-7; possibly TRBD2 for D (6 bases). Germline CDR1 and CDR2: SGHRS and YFSETQ. The CDR3 is made up of 16 amino acids. V gave up 3 bases and J gave up 4 bases, with 20 bases separating them. DNA for the CDR3: TGCGCCAGCAGCTCCCCCACCGGCGGAGGGAAATACGAGCAGTACTTC. Translating it yields CASSSPTGGGKYEQYF.

This clonotype has more than one count but fewer than ten. The chain recombines TRBV30 with TRBJ1-4, with D unresolved. The germline CDR1 and CDR2 sequences are GTSNPN and SVGIG (reference sequence). The CDR3 covers 12 residues. V was shortened by 1 base and J by 7 bases, with 7 bases between the two germline ends. The CDR3 loop is CAWSDEAEKLFF. Written as DNA, the CDR3 is TGTGCCTGGAGTGACGAAGCTGAAAAACTGTTTTTT.

This clonotype came up many times. The chain carries TRBV18 and TRBJ2-1; D is unclear. The length of the CDR3 is 13 residues. V was pared by 4 bases and J by 6 bases, with 10 bases between. Germline assignment: CDR1 KGHSH and CDR2 LQKENI. The CDR3 bases are TGTGCCAGCTCACTAGTCCTAGGCAATGAGCAGTTCTTC. This translates into CASSLVLGNEQFF.

This clonotype was counted ten times or more. This sequence joins TRBV28 and TRBJ1-4, with D uncertain. Trimming stripped 2 bases from V and 0 bases from J, with 10 bases between. CDR1 MDHEN and CDR2 SYDVKM come from the germline V gene. This CDR3 comprises 16 residues. CDR3 coding DNA: TGTGCCAGCAGTTTACAAGGGCCTGCAACTAATGAAAAACTGTTTTTT. It translates to CASSLQGPATNEKLFF.